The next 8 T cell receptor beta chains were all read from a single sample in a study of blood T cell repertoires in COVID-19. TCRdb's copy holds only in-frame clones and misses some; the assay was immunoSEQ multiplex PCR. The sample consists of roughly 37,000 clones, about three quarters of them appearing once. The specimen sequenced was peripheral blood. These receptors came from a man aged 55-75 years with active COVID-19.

DNA for the CDR3: TGTGCCAGCAGCTTGGGAGGCATGAGTCAAGAGACCCAGTACTTC. Translating it yields CASSLGGMSQETQYF. The V call is TRBV5-4, the J call TRBJ2-5; the D is unclear. The V end lost 0 bases, the J end lost 2 bases, and 11 bases lay between the germline ends. Germline V CDR1 and CDR2: SGHNT, YYREEE (reference sequence). The CDR3 contains 15 residues. The whole variable domain, remainder taken from reference TRBV5-4 and TRBJ2-5, is ETGVTQSPTHLIKTRGQQVTLRCSSQSGHNTVSWYQQALGQGPQFIFQYYREEENGRGNFPPRFSGLQFPNYSSELNVNALELDDSALYLCASSLGGMSQETQYFGPGTRLLVL.

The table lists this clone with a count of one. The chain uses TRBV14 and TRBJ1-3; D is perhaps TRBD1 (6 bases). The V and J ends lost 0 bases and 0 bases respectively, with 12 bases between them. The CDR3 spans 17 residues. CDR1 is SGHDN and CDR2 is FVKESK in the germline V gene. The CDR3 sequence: CASSQDVARGSGNTIYF. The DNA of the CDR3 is TGTGCCAGCAGCCAAGATGTGGCCAGGGGCTCTGGAAACACCATATATTTT.

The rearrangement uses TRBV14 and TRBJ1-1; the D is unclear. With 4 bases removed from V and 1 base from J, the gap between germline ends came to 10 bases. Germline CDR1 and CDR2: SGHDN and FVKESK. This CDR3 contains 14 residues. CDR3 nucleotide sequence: TGTGCCAGCAGCCCTAGATCTGGGAACACTGAAGCTTTCTTT. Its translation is CASSPRSGNTEAFF.

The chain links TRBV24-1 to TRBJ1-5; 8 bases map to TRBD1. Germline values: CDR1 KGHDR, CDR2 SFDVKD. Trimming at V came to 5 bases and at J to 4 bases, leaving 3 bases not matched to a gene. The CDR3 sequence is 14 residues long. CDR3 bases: TGTGCCACCAGTGGGACAGGGATTAATCAGCCCCAGCATTTT. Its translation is CATSGTGINQPQHF.

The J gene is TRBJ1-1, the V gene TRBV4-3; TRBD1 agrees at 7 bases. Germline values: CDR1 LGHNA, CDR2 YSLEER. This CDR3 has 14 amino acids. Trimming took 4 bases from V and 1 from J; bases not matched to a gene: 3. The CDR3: CASSLDRANTEAFF. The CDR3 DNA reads TGCGCCAGCAGCCTTGACAGGGCGAACACTGAAGCTTTCTTT.

Written as DNA, the CDR3 is TGCGCCAGCAGCTTGGGGACAGGGGGCCCTATCTCTGGGGCCAACGTCCTGACTTTC. This gives the protein CASSLGTGGPISGANVLTF. The chain recombines TRBV5-1 with TRBJ2-6; TRBD1 matches 11 bases. The CDR3 covers 19 residues. V gave up 0 bases and J gave up 0 bases; unmatched junction bases: 5. From germline, CDR1 is SGHRS and CDR2 YFSETQ.

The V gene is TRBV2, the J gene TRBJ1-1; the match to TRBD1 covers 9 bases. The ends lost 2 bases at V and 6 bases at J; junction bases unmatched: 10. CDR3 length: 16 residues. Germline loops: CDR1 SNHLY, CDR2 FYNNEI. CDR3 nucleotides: TGTGCCAGCAGTGAATTCGGGACAGGGTCACCCCCTGAAGCTTTCTTT. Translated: CASSEFGTGSPPEAFF.

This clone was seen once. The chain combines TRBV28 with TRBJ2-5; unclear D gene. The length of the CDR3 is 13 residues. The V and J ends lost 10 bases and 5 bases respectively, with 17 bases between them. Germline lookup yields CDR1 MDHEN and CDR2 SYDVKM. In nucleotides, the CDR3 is TGTGCCACTTTAAGCCCCGTTTATGAGACCCAGTACTTC. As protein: CATLSPVYETQYF.